This TCR beta chain comes out of a study of T cells in Graves' hyperthyroidism and ophthalmopathy. Amplified TCR beta CDR3 regions came from RNA transcripts. An initial round of RT-PCR targeting the TCR CDR3 relied on the HTBI primer set. One entry per CDR3 protein results from TCRdb running MiXCR on the multiplex PCR reads. The table shows some 760,000 distinct CDR3 sequences, with 14% occurring only once. The junction had 4 bases not matched to a gene; V was cut back by 4 bases and J by 2 bases. This CDR3 has 15 residues. Germline assignment: CDR1 MNHNS and CDR2 SASEGT. Uncontrolled infection, other autoimmune disease, pregnancy or lactation disqualified patients from enrolment.

The chain combines TRBV6-1 with TRBJ1-3; 8 bases match TRBD1. Sequenced material: blood. This receptor was identified in a woman younger than 35 with Graves' hyperthyroidism. This CDR3 reads CASSVGTGPGNTIYF. CDR3 in DNA: TGTGCCAGCAGTGTCGGGACAGGACCTGGAAACACCATATATTTT.